This is a list of T cell receptor beta chains from one sample in a study of shared clonotypes between healthy human individuals. Only in-frame clones appear in the TCRdb table, and some are missing; sequencing was by immunoSEQ multiplex PCR. Of about 2.3 million clones listed, 85% to 95% are singletons. What was sequenced was naive CD4+ T cells from PBMCs. The receptors were gathered from a man aged 18-30 years in good health. Some clones in this sample may be carry-over from other donors' samples. Both conserved end residues are part of each CDR3. Fields, in order: V gene, J gene, CDR3 protein.

TRBV25-1	TRBJ1-5	CASSEWGGSNQPQHF
TRBV7-2	TRBJ1-4	CASSSYEKLFF
TRBV5-5	TRBJ1-3	CASSLDPGAGNTIYF
TRBV9	TRBJ2-3	CASSVDPGGTDTQYF
TRBV2	TRBJ1-4	CASSAGSGNEKLFF
TRBV1	TRBJ2-1	CTSSQDTGLRSYNEQFF
TRBV27	TRBJ1-5	CASSLLSGYQPQHF
TRBV5-1	TRBJ2-2	CASSLSANTGELFF
TRBV18	TRBJ1-1	CASSPSTTGGTEAFF
TRBV5-1	TRBJ1-1	CASSPFGLNTEAFF
TRBV4-2	TRBJ2-1	CASSPVGLLGEQFF
TRBV5-1	TRBJ2-5	CASSALQGLLETQYF
TRBV18	TRBJ2-7	CASSPGAGDYEQYF
TRBV6-6	TRBJ1-1	CASSYSGTGSSAFF
TRBV7-2	TRBJ2-7	CASTVFPGAGYEQYF
TRBV7-3	TRBJ2-7	CASSLKVGFGDEQYF